The 32 T cell receptor beta chains presented below share a single source sample, sequenced in a study of T cells in localized non-small cell lung cancer. Repertoires were generated with immunoSEQ multiplex PCR, while TCRdb's copy carries only in-frame clones and drops some. In the table there are 90,000 to 100,000 clones, approximately 91% of which are singletons. This sample comprised PBMCs, obtained before any cancer treatment. The source is a woman aged 35-70 years with stage II squamous cell lung carcinoma.

This chain connects TRBV2 to TRBJ2-1; D is perhaps TRBD2 (6 bases). Germline V CDR1 and CDR2: SNHLY, FYNNEI. This CDR3 contains 14 residues. V lost 8 bases and J lost 0, with 11 bases in between. CDR3 protein: CASGASVSYNEQFF. CDR3 DNA: TGTGCCAGCGGGGCTAGCGTCTCCTACAATGAGCAGTTCTTC. The variable domain in full, with the rest retrieved from reference TRBV2 and TRBJ2-1, is EPEVTQTPSHQVTQMGQEVILRCVPISNHLYFYWYRQILGQKVEFLVSFYNNEISEKSEIFDDQFSVERPDGSNFTLKIRSTKLEDSAMYFCASGASVSYNEQFFGPGTRLTVL.

This clone is a singleton in its sample. V is TRBV19 and J is TRBJ1-4; TRBD1 aligns across 7 bases. This CDR3 has 16 amino acids. Germline-derived CDR1 and CDR2 are LNHDA and SQIVND (reference sequence). J lost 2 bases, V lost 5 bases, and 8 bases had no gene match. The CDR3 is CASSLTGRITNEKLFF. DNA of the CDR3: TGTGCCAGTAGTTTGACAGGGAGAATTACTAATGAAAAACTGTTTTTT. Using reference TRBV19 and TRBJ1-4 for the parts outside the CDR3, the full variable domain is DGGITQSPKYLFRKEGQNVTLSCEQNLNHDAMYWYRQDPGQGLRLIYYSQIVNDFQKGDIAEGYSVSREKKESFPLTVTSAQKNPTAFYLCASSLTGRITNEKLFFGSGTQLSVL.

This clone was picked up one time. This sequence joins TRBV19 and TRBJ2-1, with a weak D call TRBD1 (7 bases). This CDR3 region has 15 residues. V was pared by 4 bases and J by 7 bases, with 17 bases between. Germline V gives CDR1 LNHDA, CDR2 SQIVND (reference sequence). CDR3 amino acids: CASSTRDRAGNEQFF. The CDR3 nucleotides read TGTGCCAGTAGTACCCGAGACAGGGCGGGAAATGAGCAGTTCTTC.

The chain recombines TRBV19 with TRBJ1-2, with 8 bases aligning to TRBD1. Trimming took 2 bases from V and 4 from J; bases not matched to a gene: 12. From germline, CDR1 is LNHDA and CDR2 SQIVND (reference sequence). The CDR3 runs to 17 residues. The CDR3 bases are TGTGCCAGTAGTATAAGGGCAGGGGGCGACCCCCTCTATGGCTACACCTTC. Its translation is CASSIRAGGDPLYGYTF.

This chain joins TRBV13 and TRBJ2-2; D is tentatively TRBD1 or TRBD2 (5 bases each). CDR3 size: 17 residues. Germline V gene data show CDR1 as PRHDT and CDR2 as FYEKMQ (reference sequence). Trimming pared 4 bases from V and 5 bases from J, leaving 20 bases between. CDR3 sequence: CASSSGHPGPLTGELFF. CDR3 in DNA: TGTGCCAGCAGCTCAGGACATCCGGGACCCTTAACCGGGGAGCTGTTTTTT.

J is TRBJ2-2 and V is TRBV7-2; 9 bases are a match to TRBD2. The CDR3 is 18 amino acids. Germline values: CDR1 SGHTA, CDR2 FQGNSA. Trimming removed 5 bases from V and 9 bases from J; junction bases left unmatched: 19. As DNA, the CDR3 is TGTGCCAGCAGCGGAACCCAGACTAGCGGCTCGGCTATCAGGGAGCTGTTTTTT. Its protein product is CASSGTQTSGSAIRELFF.

The rearrangement links TRBV19 to TRBJ2-1; TRBD1 might be the D (6 bases). Trimming took off 4 bases at V and 1 base at J, with 11 bases between the two ends. Germline-derived CDR1 and CDR2 are LNHDA and SQIVND (reference sequence). CDR3 length equals 15 residues. CDR3 amino acids: CASSRGRKSYNEQFF. The CDR3 DNA follows: TGTGCCAGTAGTAGGGGGCGCAAGTCCTACAATGAGCAGTTCTTC. Full variable domain (outside the CDR3, taken from reference TRBV19 and TRBJ2-1): DGGITQSPKYLFRKEGQNVTLSCEQNLNHDAMYWYRQDPGQGLRLIYYSQIVNDFQKGDIAEGYSVSREKKESFPLTVTSAQKNPTAFYLCASSRGRKSYNEQFFGPGTRLTVL.

There are a few counts of this clone. J is TRBJ1-2 and V is TRBV28, with D possibly matching TRBD1 (5 bases). The length of the CDR3 is 14 residues. The V end was cut by 9 bases, the J end by 4 bases, with 18 bases between. The germline gives CDR1 MDHEN, CDR2 SYDVKM. The CDR3 sequence is CASQKEGRGYGYTF. The CDR3 DNA reads as TGTGCCAGTCAAAAGGAGGGGCGCGGCTATGGCTACACCTTC.

The chain is built from TRBV28 and TRBJ1-2; D is unresolved. V dropped 5 bases and J dropped 5 bases, with 12 bases sitting between them. Germline CDR1 MDHEN, CDR2 SYDVKM. This CDR3 comprises 13 residues. CDR3 in DNA: TGTGCCAGCAGTCCCCGTGATTGGTATGGCTACACCTTC. As protein: CASSPRDWYGYTF.

The rearrangement links TRBV28 to TRBJ2-7; 9 bases align to TRBD1. V shed 3 bases and J 3 bases; nucleotides not matched to a gene: 12. Germline-derived CDR1 and CDR2 are MDHEN and SYDVKM. This CDR3 comprises 17 residues. CDR3 nucleotide sequence: TGTGCCAGCAGTTTCCCCGCACAGGGGGCGAGGAGCTACGAGCAGTACTTC. As protein: CASSFPAQGARSYEQYF.

This rearrangement joins TRBV30 to TRBJ1-1; 8 nucleotides line up with TRBD1. From germline, CDR1 is GTSNPN and CDR2 SVGIG (reference sequence). The J segment lost 6 bases and the V segment lost 3 bases, leaving 15 bases of the junction unmatched. CDR3 length: 16 residues. CDR3 DNA: TGTGCCTGGAGAGCAACGACAGGGGTGGCTGTGTCTGAAGCTTTCTTT. This sequence encodes CAWRATTGVAVSEAFF.

The chain employs TRBV19 and TRBJ1-4; D is unresolved. The V end lost 3 bases, the J end lost 4 bases, and 3 bases lay between the germline ends. The CDR3 is made up of 12 amino acids. CDR1 is LNHDA and CDR2 is SQIVND in the germline V gene (reference sequence). The CDR3 is CASSIRNEKLFF. The CDR3 region has the DNA TGTGCCAGTAGTATCCGTAATGAAAAACTGTTTTTT.

V gene TRBV5-6 combines with J gene TRBJ1-2; D unclear. Between the trimmed V and J ends, which lost 5 bases and 2 bases, there was a span of 13 bases. CDR1 is SGHDT, CDR2 YYEEEE, per germline. The CDR3 extends over 14 amino acids. DNA of the CDR3: TGTGCCAGCAGTCGATCCATTCGAAACTATGGCTACACCTTC. Its protein product is CASSRSIRNYGYTF.

The chain recombines TRBV27 with TRBJ2-1; 8 nucleotides align to TRBD1. Germline lookup yields CDR1 MNHEY and CDR2 SMNVEV (reference sequence). The CDR3 runs to 15 residues. With 2 bases clipped from V and 2 bases from J, the junction kept 2 bases outside the gene matches. The CDR3 nucleotides are TGTGCCAGCAGTTTAGACAGGGGTCCCTACAATGAGCAGTTCTTC. Protein sequence: CASSLDRGPYNEQFF.

The chain uses TRBV28 and TRBJ2-7; perhaps TRBD2 as D (7 bases). V lost 3 bases to trimming and J lost 2 bases, with 11 bases between them. The germline gives CDR1 MDHEN, CDR2 SYDVKM. The CDR3 has 14 residues. The CDR3 sequence is CASSLEGGPYEQYF. The CDR3 DNA reads TGTGCCAGCAGTTTGGAGGGGGGGCCCTACGAGCAGTACTTC.

V gene TRBV5-6 combines with J gene TRBJ1-5, with TRBD1 identical over 7 bases. The CDR3 covers 14 residues. Losses at the gene ends were 3 bases for V and 10 bases for J; bases not matched to a gene: 10. Per germline, CDR1 SGHDT and CDR2 YYEEEE. CDR3 DNA: TGTGCCAGCAGCTCCCGGGACAGATATAGTCCCCAGCATTTT. It codes for CASSSRDRYSPQHF.

This clone was detected only once. J is TRBJ2-7 and V is TRBV5-1; D unresolved. Trimming took off 3 bases at V and 7 bases at J, with 14 bases between the two ends. The CDR3 loop spans 13 amino acids. The germline V gene has CDR1 SGHRS and CDR2 YFSETQ. DNA for the CDR3: TGCGCCAGCAGCTCCGGGCCCATGGGGGAGCAGTACTTC. Its translation is CASSSGPMGEQYF.

This chain uses TRBV29-1 with TRBJ2-1; unclear D gene. In germline, CDR1 is SQVTM, CDR2 ANQGSEA. This CDR3 region has 14 residues. Trimming pared 5 bases from V and 5 bases from J, leaving 16 bases between. In nucleotides, the CDR3 is TGCAGCGTTTTTGGGGTTCGGCCCGACAATGAGCAGTTCTTC. Translation: CSVFGVRPDNEQFF.

V gene TRBV6-5 combines with J gene TRBJ2-7; D may be TRBD1 (5 bases). V was cut by 6 bases and J by 7 bases, with 10 bases left in between. Germline V gene data show CDR1 as MNHEY and CDR2 as SVGAGI. The CDR3 sequence is 11 residues long. The CDR3 loop reads CASRGLGEQYF. Written as DNA, the CDR3 is TGTGCCAGCAGGGGGCTGGGTGAGCAGTACTTC.

V and J are TRBV28 and TRBJ1-5; TRBD1 aligns across 8 bases. The CDR3 spans 16 residues. CDR1 is MDHEN, CDR2 SYDVKM, per germline. Losses at the gene ends were 5 bases for V and 2 bases for J; bases not matched to a gene: 8. CDR3 amino acids: CASSLEQGGGNQPQHF. The CDR3 nucleotides are TGTGCCAGCAGTCTAGAACAGGGGGGGGGCAATCAGCCCCAGCATTTT.

This clone occurred a few times. The chain's CDR3 is CASSRQGENYGYTF. As DNA, the CDR3 is TGTGCCAGCAGTAGACAGGGAGAAAACTATGGCTACACCTTC. The chain joins TRBV6-1 to TRBJ1-2, with 7 nucleotides matching TRBD1. The CDR3 runs to 14 residues. The germline V gene encodes CDR1 MNHNS and CDR2 SASEGT. Trimming took 5 bases from V and 2 from J; bases not matched to a gene: 5.

The rearrangement uses TRBV19 and TRBJ2-7; D may be TRBD1 or TRBD2 (5 bases each). Germline CDR1 reads LNHDA; CDR2 reads SQIVND (reference sequence). CDR3 length equals 13 residues. The germline V and J ends were trimmed by 3 bases and 2 bases, with 8 bases remaining between them. The CDR3 region has the DNA TGTGCCAGTAGTATGGGACGGGCCTACGAGCAGTACTTC. It translates to CASSMGRAYEQYF.

J is TRBJ1-4 and V is TRBV4-1, with TRBD1 matching over 8 bases. Per the germline V gene, CDR1 is MGHRA and CDR2 is YSYEKL. The V and J ends lost 4 bases and 3 bases, in that order; junction bases with no gene match: 13. The CDR3 runs 18 residues. CDR3 region: CASSPSLDRAFPNEKLFF. DNA of the CDR3: TGCGCCAGCAGCCCGTCTCTGGACAGGGCGTTCCCTAATGAAAAACTGTTTTTT.

In DNA form, the CDR3 reads TGCGCCAGCAGCCTGGGGGTGGCAGATACGCAGTATTTT. This codes for CASSLGVADTQYF. V gene TRBV5-1 combines with J gene TRBJ2-3, with D perhaps TRBD1 or TRBD2 (5 bases each). The V end was cut by 4 bases, the J end by 4 bases, with 10 bases between. The CDR3 covers 13 residues. The V gene's germline CDR1 is SGHRS and CDR2 YFSETQ.

This chain uses TRBV27 with TRBJ1-1; the D gene is possibly TRBD1 (5 bases). The V gene's germline CDR1 is MNHEY and CDR2 SMNVEV (reference sequence). The V end lost 2 bases, the J end lost 5 bases, and 15 bases lay between the germline ends. The CDR3 extends over 15 amino acids. CDR3 sequence: CASSLSLGRGTEAFF. CDR3 nucleotides: TGTGCCAGCAGTTTAAGTCTGGGACGGGGGACTGAAGCTTTCTTT.

This sequence joins TRBV7-2 and TRBJ1-5, with no clear D. This CDR3 spans 13 amino acids. V was clipped by 3 bases and J by 8 bases, with 11 bases between them. The germline CDR1 and CDR2 sequences are SGHTA and FQGNSA. The CDR3 loop reads CASSLGGPEPQHF. Written as DNA, the CDR3 is TGTGCCAGCAGCTTGGGTGGGCCGGAGCCCCAGCATTTT. Supplemented by reference TRBV7-2 and TRBJ1-5, the full variable domain reads GAGVSQSPSNKVTEKGKDVELRCDPISGHTALYWYRQSLGQGLEFLIYFQGNSAPDKSGLPSDRFSAERTGGSVSTLTIQRTQQEDSAVYLCASSLGGPEPQHFGDGTRLSIL.

A single count supports this clone. The rearrangement links TRBV10-2 to TRBJ1-2; tentative D call: TRBD1 (6 bases). V lost 2 bases and J lost 8, with 15 bases in between. This CDR3 is 14 amino acids long. The germline gives CDR1 WSHSY, CDR2 SAAADI. This CDR3 is CASSELQGLGGYTF. The DNA of the CDR3 is TGCGCCAGCAGTGAGCTTCAGGGGCTGGGGGGCTACACCTTC.

The V call is TRBV19, the J call TRBJ2-2, with D possibly matching TRBD2 (5 bases). The CDR3 totals 14 residues. Germline CDR1 LNHDA, CDR2 SQIVND (reference sequence). Trimming removed 6 bases at V and 5 bases at J, with 13 bases between. The CDR3 nucleotides read TGTGCCAGTAGCGGAGGTAGGGTAACCGGGGAGCTGTTTTTT. Its translation is CASSGGRVTGELFF.

The chain is built from TRBV15 and TRBJ2-5, with 7 bases lining up with TRBD2. The germline gives CDR1 LNHNV, CDR2 YYDKDF (reference sequence). The length of the CDR3 is 15 residues. With 0 bases clipped from V and 3 bases from J, the junction kept 4 bases outside the gene matches. CDR3 protein: CATSRDPGTKETQYF. For the CDR3, the DNA is TGTGCCACCAGCAGAGATCCTGGGACTAAAGAGACCCAGTACTTC.

This chain uses TRBV10-2 with TRBJ1-5; D unresolved. Germline values: CDR1 WSHSY, CDR2 SAAADI. Trimming removed 4 bases from V and 0 bases from J, with 4 bases in between. The CDR3 consists of 13 residues. CDR3 DNA: TGCGCCAGCAGTGGGAGTAGCAATCAGCCCCAGCATTTT. Translation gives CASSGSSNQPQHF.

This clone was counted a single time. The chain combines TRBV4-1 with TRBJ1-6; possibly TRBD1 for D (5 bases). This CDR3 has 13 amino acids. Looked up from germline, CDR1 is MGHRA and CDR2 is YSYEKL. Trimming took off 2 bases at V and 15 bases at J, with 14 bases between the two ends. The CDR3 coding sequence is TGCGCCAGCAGCCAAATAACAGGTCAGCACCTCCACTTT. It translates to CASSQITGQHLHF.

The chain couples TRBV6-5 to TRBJ1-1; 11 bases match TRBD1. Germline CDR1 reads MNHEY; CDR2 reads SVGAGI. This CDR3 contains 13 residues. V lost 5 bases to trimming and J lost 8 bases; unmatched junction nucleotides: 4. CDR3 residues: CASSTRDRGEAFF. In nucleotides, the CDR3 is TGTGCCAGCAGTACCCGGGACAGGGGGGAAGCTTTCTTT.